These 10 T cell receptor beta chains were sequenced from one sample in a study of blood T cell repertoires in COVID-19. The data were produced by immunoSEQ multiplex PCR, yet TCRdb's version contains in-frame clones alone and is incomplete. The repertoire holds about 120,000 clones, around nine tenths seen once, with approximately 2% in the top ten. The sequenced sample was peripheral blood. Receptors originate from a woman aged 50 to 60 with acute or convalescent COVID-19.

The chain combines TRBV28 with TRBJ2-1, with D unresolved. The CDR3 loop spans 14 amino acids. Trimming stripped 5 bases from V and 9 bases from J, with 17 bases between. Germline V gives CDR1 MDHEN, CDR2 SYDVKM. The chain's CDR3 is CASSQASPIPEQFF. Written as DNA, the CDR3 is TGTGCCAGCAGTCAAGCCTCCCCAATACCTGAGCAGTTCTTC.

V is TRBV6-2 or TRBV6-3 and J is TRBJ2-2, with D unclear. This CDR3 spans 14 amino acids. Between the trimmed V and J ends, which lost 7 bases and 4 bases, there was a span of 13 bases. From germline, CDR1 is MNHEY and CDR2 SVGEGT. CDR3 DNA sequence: TGTGCCAGCACCCCGGCACAGCCCACCGGGGAGCTGTTTTTT. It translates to CASTPAQPTGELFF.

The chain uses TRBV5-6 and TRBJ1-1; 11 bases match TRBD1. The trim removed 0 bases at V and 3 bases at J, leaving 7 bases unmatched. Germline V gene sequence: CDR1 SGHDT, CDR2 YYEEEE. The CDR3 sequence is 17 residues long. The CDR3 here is CASSLGRTGGADTEAFF. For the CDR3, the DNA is TGTGCCAGCAGCTTGGGTAGGACAGGGGGCGCGGACACTGAAGCTTTCTTT.

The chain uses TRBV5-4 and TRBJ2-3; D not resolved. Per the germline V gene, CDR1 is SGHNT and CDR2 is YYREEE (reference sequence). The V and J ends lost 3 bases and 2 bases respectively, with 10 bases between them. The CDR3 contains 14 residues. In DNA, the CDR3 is TGTGCCAGCAGCTCCGGGTCCCACACAGATACGCAGTATTTT. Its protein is CASSSGSHTDTQYF. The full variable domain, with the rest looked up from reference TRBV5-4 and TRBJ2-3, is ETGVTQSPTHLIKTRGQQVTLRCSSQSGHNTVSWYQQALGQGPQFIFQYYREEENGRGNFPPRFSGLQFPNYSSELNVNALELDDSALYLCASSSGSHTDTQYFGPGTRLTVL.

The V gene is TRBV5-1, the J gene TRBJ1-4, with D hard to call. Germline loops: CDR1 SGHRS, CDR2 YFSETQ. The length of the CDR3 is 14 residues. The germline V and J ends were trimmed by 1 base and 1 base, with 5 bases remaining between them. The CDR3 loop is CASSLTETNEKLFF. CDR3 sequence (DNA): TGCGCCAGCAGCTTGACAGAAACTAATGAAAAACTGTTTTTT.

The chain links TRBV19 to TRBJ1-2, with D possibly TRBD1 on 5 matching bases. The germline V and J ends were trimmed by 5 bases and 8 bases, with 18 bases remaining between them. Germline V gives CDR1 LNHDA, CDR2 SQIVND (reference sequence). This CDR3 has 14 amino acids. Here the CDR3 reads CASSATQASLGYTF. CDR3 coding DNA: TGTGCCAGTAGTGCTACACAGGCATCTCTGGGCTACACCTTC.

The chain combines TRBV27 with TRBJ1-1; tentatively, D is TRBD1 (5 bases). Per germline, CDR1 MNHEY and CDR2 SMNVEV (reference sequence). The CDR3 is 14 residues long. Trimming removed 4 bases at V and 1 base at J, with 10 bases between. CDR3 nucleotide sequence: TGTGCCAGCAGTTACGGGGGGGGGAACACTGAAGCTTTCTTT. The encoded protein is CASSYGGGNTEAFF.

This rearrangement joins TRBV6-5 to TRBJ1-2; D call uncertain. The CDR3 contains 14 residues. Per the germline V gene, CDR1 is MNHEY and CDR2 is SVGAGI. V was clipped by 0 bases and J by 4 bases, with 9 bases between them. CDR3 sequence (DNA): TGTGCCAGCAGTTACTCGAGAGGATTCTATGGCTACACCTTC. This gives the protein CASSYSRGFYGYTF.

The CDR3 spells CASSGGDEQFF. In nucleotides, the CDR3 is TGCGCCAGCAGCGGAGGCGATGAGCAGTTCTTC. The J gene is TRBJ2-1, the V gene TRBV5-1; possibly TRBD2 for D (5 bases). The CDR3 runs 11 residues. Germline CDR1 SGHRS, CDR2 YFSETQ. Trimming shortened V by 4 bases and J by 8 bases, and 7 bases separated the two germline ends.

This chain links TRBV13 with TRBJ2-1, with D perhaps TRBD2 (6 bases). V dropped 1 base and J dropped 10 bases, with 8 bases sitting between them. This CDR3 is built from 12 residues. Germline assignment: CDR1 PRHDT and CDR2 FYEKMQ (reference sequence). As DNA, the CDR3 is TGTGCCAGCAGCTTAGTGCGGGGAGAGCAGTTCTTC. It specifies CASSLVRGEQFF.